This T cell receptor beta chain was sequenced in a study of post-analysis software for immune sequencing data. Study background: The study covered relapsing-remitting, secondary progressive and progressive-relapsing courses of multiple sclerosis. Study findings and constraints: Versus controls, multiple sclerosis patients showed significantly lower diversity (normalized Chao1). Strong co-clustering by F measure was evident for samples that had been prepared in the same batch. Patients carried roughly 5 TRBV segments more frequently than controls did, and TRBV5-6, TRBV5-1 and TRBV20-1 were among them.

Carried by the TCR beta cDNA libraries were unique molecular identifiers. The authors obtained roughly 500,000 cDNA molecules from roughly 1.1 to 9.2 million T cells. Each CDR3 protein is one row after TCRdb ran MiXCR on the PCR reads. The sample shows approximately 360,000 distinct CDR3 sequences, about a third of them seen only once. The CDR3 covers 12 residues. Trimming removed 4 bases from V and 0 bases from J, with 7 bases in between. Looked up from germline, CDR1 is DFQATT and CDR2 is SNEGSKA (reference sequence). This clonotype came up a few times. Its antigen is unidentified. Sequenced input: blood. The source is a girl between 5 and 17 years old with multiple sclerosis. This rearrangement joins TRBV20-1 to TRBJ2-7; D possibly corresponds to TRBD1 (5 bases). The DNA of the CDR3 is TGCAGTGCTATCAGGGCCTCCTACGAGCAGTACTTC. As protein: CSAIRASYEQYF.